A selection of T cell receptor beta chains follows, all from one sample in a study of blood T cell repertoires in COVID-19. Sequencing used immunoSEQ multiplex PCR; TCRdb keeps in-frame clones, though not all of them. The sample carries 450,000 or so clones, around 91% recorded once. The source material was peripheral blood. The source of these receptors is a woman aged 40 to 55 with COVID-19, enrolled during active disease. Each CDR3 is given with its conserved first and last residue. A D gene is named only where the DNA matches it firmly. Where a row states a size, it is once, few, many or the class of an expanded clone; other rows omit it.

V	size	D	J	CDR3	DNA
TRBV7-2	-	-	TRBJ1-6	CASSLSGNSPLHF	TGTGCCAGCAGCTTATCGGGGAATTCACCCCTCCACTTT
TRBV2	-	-	TRBJ1-1	CASSTGILTEAFF	TGTGCCAGCAGCACAGGGATACTAACTGAAGCTTTCTTT
TRBV5-4	-	TRBD2	TRBJ2-1	CASSLVLAGDHEQFF	TGTGCCAGCAGCTTGGTTCTAGCGGGAGATCATGAGCAGTTCTTC
TRBV15	-	-	TRBJ1-2	CATSREGGGGYTF	TGTGCCACCAGCAGAGAAGGTGGAGGGGGCTACACCTTC
TRBV7-8	-	-	TRBJ1-3	CASSLAGTTGNTIYF	TGTGCCAGCAGCTTAGCCGGGACTACTGGAAACACCATATATTTT
TRBV5-6	-	TRBD1	TRBJ1-2	CASSLTGGVDGYTF	TGTGCCAGCAGCTTAACAGGGGGCGTAGATGGCTACACCTTC
TRBV14	-	-	TRBJ2-3	CASSHRSGTGPFSSTDTQYF	TGTGCCAGCAGCCATCGAAGCGGGACAGGCCCTTTTTCGAGCACAGATACGCAGTATTTT
TRBV5-1	-	TRBD1	TRBJ1-1	CASSLTGGPQTEAFF	TGCGCCAGCAGCTTAACAGGGGGTCCCCAGACTGAAGCTTTCTTT
TRBV5-1	-	TRBD1	TRBJ1-1	CASSLRTGATNTEAFF	TGCGCCAGCAGCCTAAGGACAGGGGCGACGAACACTGAAGCTTTCTTT
TRBV7-2	few	-	TRBJ2-7	CASSLTQGSYEQYF	TGTGCCAGCAGCTTAACGCAGGGGTCCTACGAGCAGTACTTC
TRBV7-3	few	TRBD2	TRBJ2-1	CASSPPERGSSYNEQFF	TGTGCCAGCAGCCCACCTGAGCGGGGGAGCTCCTACAATGAGCAGTTCTTC
TRBV29-1	-	TRBD1	TRBJ2-3	CSLARGSVSTDTQYF	TGCAGCCTTGCCAGGGGGTCGGTTAGCACAGATACGCAGTATTTT
TRBV4-3	-	-	TRBJ2-3	CASSQDKLRTDTQYF	TGCGCCAGCAGCCAAGACAAACTGCGGACAGATACGCAGTATTTT
TRBV2	-	TRBD2	TRBJ2-1	CASTLLAGGSNEQFF	TGTGCCAGCACTTTACTAGCGGGAGGGAGCAATGAGCAGTTCTTC
TRBV5-1	-	TRBD2	TRBJ2-1	CASRFSGSSYNEQFF	TGCGCCAGCCGCTTTAGCGGGAGCTCCTACAATGAGCAGTTCTTC
TRBV6-4	-	TRBD2	TRBJ2-2	CASSVEGGAGELFF	TGTGCCAGCAGTGTCGAGGGAGGGGCCGGGGAGCTGTTTTTT
TRBV4-2	-	TRBD2	TRBJ2-2	CASSRRLAGDNTGELFF	TGTGCCAGCAGCCGCCGACTAGCGGGGGATAACACCGGGGAGCTGTTTTTT
TRBV15	-	TRBD1	TRBJ2-7	CATSGRRTGEYEQYF	TGTGCCACCAGCGGTCGAAGGACAGGGGAGTACGAGCAGTACTTC
TRBV4-3	-	TRBD2	TRBJ2-1	CASSQDPRGTSSYNEQFF	TGCGCCAGCAGCCAAGATCCCCGGGGGACTAGTTCCTACAATGAGCAGTTCTTC
TRBV7-9	-	-	TRBJ2-2	CASSPRPPLRTGELFF	TGTGCCAGCAGCCCCCGCCCCCCTTTACGGACCGGGGAGCTGTTTTTT
TRBV2	-	TRBD2	TRBJ2-1	CASSEEGTSGAQQFF	TGTGCCAGCAGTGAGGAAGGGACTAGCGGGGCGCAGCAGTTCTTC
TRBV15	-	-	TRBJ2-1	CATSSNRVSTEQFF	TGTGCCACCAGCAGTAACAGGGTATCGACTGAGCAGTTCTTC
TRBV5-6	-	-	TRBJ1-2	CASSPPGTNYGYTF	TGTGCCAGCAGCCCCCCCGGGACAAATTATGGCTACACCTTC
TRBV10-3	-	-	TRBJ2-7	CAISEPRQVGGYEQYF	TGTGCCATCAGTGAACCCCGACAGGTGGGTGGATACGAGCAGTACTTC
TRBV30	few	-	TRBJ1-3	CAWSRAGKSSGNTIYF	TGTGCCTGGAGTCGGGCAGGGAAGAGCTCTGGAAACACCATATATTTT
TRBV4-1	-	-	TRBJ1-2	CASSQDGGLNYGYTF	TGCGCCAGCAGCCAAGATGGAGGCTTGAATTATGGCTACACCTTC
TRBV6-2/TRBV6-3	-	TRBD1	TRBJ1-2	CASSSTGYGYTF	TGTGCCAGCAGTTCGACAGGGTATGGCTACACCTTC
TRBV7-8	-	-	TRBJ1-4	CASSLAGNEKLFF	TGTGCCAGCAGCTTGGCCGGGAATGAAAAACTGTTTTTT
TRBV7-3	-	-	TRBJ1-1	CASSLTRGAYTEAFF	TGTGCCAGCAGCTTAACGCGGGGCGCGTACACTGAAGCTTTCTTT
TRBV28	-	TRBD1	TRBJ1-2	CASISGTGSDGYTF	TGTGCCAGCATCTCCGGGACAGGGTCGGATGGCTACACCTTC
TRBV5-4	-	-	TRBJ1-2	CASSPTEWEGYTF	TGTGCCAGCAGCCCGACGGAATGGGAGGGCTACACCTTC
TRBV6-6	-	TRBD1	TRBJ1-5	CASRTPQGGNQPQHF	TGTGCCAGCAGAACTCCACAGGGGGGCAATCAGCCCCAGCATTTT
TRBV7-2	once	TRBD1	TRBJ1-2	CASSSGQGRYGYTF	TGTGCCAGCAGCTCCGGACAGGGTCGGTATGGCTACACCTTC
TRBV30	-	TRBD1	TRBJ2-1	CAWRAGTGVGGQFF	TGTGCCTGGAGGGCCGGGACAGGAGTGGGAGGGCAGTTCTTC
TRBV15	few	-	TRBJ2-1	CATSRGARGTSEEEQFF	TGTGCCACCAGCAGAGGGGCACGGGGGACCTCCGAGGAGGAGCAGTTCTTC
TRBV7-9	-	-	TRBJ1-1	CASSHPGNTEAFF	TGTGCCAGCAGCCATCCAGGGAACACTGAAGCTTTCTTT
TRBV9	-	-	TRBJ2-2	CASSSQGRGYTGELFF	TGTGCCAGCAGCTCGCAGGGGCGGGGGTACACCGGGGAGCTGTTTTTT
TRBV19	-	-	TRBJ1-3	CASNGGGNTIYF	TGTGCCAGTAACGGGGGTGGAAACACCATATATTTT
TRBV19	-	-	TRBJ1-1	CASSHPNRYTEAFF	TGTGCCAGTAGCCATCCTAATAGATACACTGAAGCTTTCTTT
TRBV6-2/TRBV6-3	-	TRBD1	TRBJ2-2	CASSRQGLNTGELFF	TGTGCCAGCAGCCGACAGGGCCTGAACACCGGGGAGCTGTTTTTT
TRBV5-1	-	-	TRBJ2-3	CASSYRDPDSTDTQYF	TGCGCCAGCAGCTACAGGGATCCTGATAGCACAGATACGCAGTATTTT
TRBV7-9	-	-	TRBJ1-1	CASSRGHTQAFF	TGTGCCAGCAGCCGAGGACATACTCAAGCTTTCTTT
TRBV7-3	-	TRBD1	TRBJ1-1	CASSSRTGPNTEAFF	TGTGCCAGCAGCTCCCGGACAGGTCCGAACACTGAAGCTTTCTTT
TRBV5-1	-	TRBD1	TRBJ1-6	CASSSGQGGDYNSPLHF	TGCGCCAGCAGCTCCGGACAGGGGGGGGATTATAATTCACCCCTCCACTTT
TRBV27	-	TRBD1	TRBJ2-3	CASSLRDRSTDTQYF	TGTGCCAGCAGTTTGAGGGACAGGAGCACAGATACGCAGTATTTT
TRBV3-1/TRBV3-2	-	-	TRBJ2-7	CASSQEAAGFPYEQYF	TGTGCCAGCAGCCAAGAAGCGGCAGGTTTCCCCTACGAGCAGTACTTC
TRBV5-1	-	-	TRBJ2-1	CASSLALALSYNEQFF	TGCGCCAGCAGCTTGGCCTTAGCGCTCTCCTACAATGAGCAGTTCTTC
TRBV5-1	-	-	TRBJ2-3	CASSLESPSTDTQYF	TGCGCCAGCAGCTTGGAGAGCCCTAGCACAGATACGCAGTATTTT
TRBV7-9	-	-	TRBJ2-1	CASSLLGAPRGSNNEQFF	TGTGCCAGCAGCTTATTAGGGGCCCCCAGAGGAAGCAACAATGAGCAGTTCTTC
TRBV5-1	once	-	TRBJ1-1	CASSSQGQTNSQAFF	TGCGCCAGCAGCTCCCAAGGACAGACGAACTCTCAAGCTTTCTTT
TRBV4-3	-	-	TRBJ1-6	CASSQESVIYNSPLHF	TGCGCCAGCAGCCAAGAATCCGTTATCTATAATTCACCCCTCCACTTT
TRBV24-1	-	-	TRBJ2-1	CATSGRGGEEQFF	TGTGCCACCAGTGGGAGGGGCGGGGAAGAGCAGTTCTTC
TRBV10-2	once	TRBD1	TRBJ2-2	CASISGQVTGELFF	TGCGCCAGCATATCGGGACAGGTCACCGGGGAGCTGTTTTTT
TRBV4-3	-	TRBD1	TRBJ2-1	CASSQRRGLDYNEQFF	TGCGCCAGCAGCCAAAGAAGGGGGCTTGACTACAATGAGCAGTTCTTC
TRBV4-3	few	-	TRBJ1-2	CASSQGTADGYTF	TGCGCCAGCAGCCAAGGGACAGCGGATGGCTACACCTTC
TRBV4-2	-	-	TRBJ2-7	CASSQEGARSAVDLYEQYF	TGTGCCAGCAGCCAAGAAGGAGCTAGGTCGGCGGTCGACCTCTACGAGCAGTACTTC
TRBV27	-	-	TRBJ2-1	CASTRGAGNEQFF	TGTGCCAGCACCCGGGGGGCGGGCAATGAGCAGTTCTTC
TRBV3-1/TRBV3-2	-	-	TRBJ2-2	CASSQDRGQRTGELFF	TGTGCCAGCAGCCAAGATAGAGGACAGCGCACCGGGGAGCTGTTTTTT
TRBV10-3	once	TRBD2	TRBJ2-1	CAISERESLDDEQFF	TGTGCCATCAGCGAGCGGGAATCCCTCGATGATGAGCAGTTCTTC
TRBV3-1/TRBV3-2	-	-	TRBJ2-5	CASSQDIGPGKETQYF	TGTGCCAGCAGCCAAGATATCGGGCCAGGGAAAGAGACCCAGTACTTC